This T cell receptor (beta chain) was recovered during a study of blood T cell repertoires in COVID-19. Study-wide background: Acute and convalescent COVID-19 samples came from the United States, Italy and Spain. T cells, B-cell-depleted T cells, or PBMCs supplied cDNA or gDNA.

Repertoires were generated with immunoSEQ multiplex PCR, while TCRdb's copy carries only in-frame clones and drops some. The sample lists 150,000 to 200,000 clones, roughly 91% occurring once. The CDR3 has 18 residues. Germline V gives CDR1 SGHNT, CDR2 YYREEE (reference sequence). Trimming at V came to 1 base and at J to 0 bases, leaving 7 bases not matched to a gene. This rearrangement joins TRBV5-4 to TRBJ2-6; 7 nucleotides match TRBD2. This TCR was recovered from a human donor in a cohort sampled during active COVID-19. The sample consisted of peripheral blood. The CDR3 sequence is CASSLYGLGISGANVLTF. In DNA, the CDR3 is TGTGCCAGCAGCTTGTATGGACTAGGGATCTCTGGGGCCAACGTCCTGACTTTC.